The 18 T cell receptor beta chains in this list originate from one sample, sequenced in a study of CD8 T cells in ankylosing spondylitis. Overall study results and limits: What appeared characteristic of ankylosing spondylitis blood was a TCR beta motif of 7 or 8 highly homologous variants.

These TCRs' antigens remain unknown. In TCRdb, the 5' RACE reads were re-called with MiXCR into one record per CDR3 protein. The sample records some 800,000 distinct CDR3 sequences, about 10% being singletons. The sample was blood, either unsorted or a sorted T cell fraction (not recorded which). Source of these receptors: a male donor with ankylosing spondylitis.

This clonotype came up many times. This chain connects TRBV6-2 or TRBV6-3 to TRBJ2-1; D is perhaps TRBD1 or TRBD2 (6 bases each). This CDR3 is 13 amino acids long. The V and J ends lost 10 bases and 9 bases respectively, with 19 bases between them. Germline CDR1 is MNHEY and CDR2 is SVGEGT. CDR3 in amino acids: CATAGQGIGEQFF. DNA for the CDR3: TGTGCCACCGCGGGGCAGGGGATAGGTGAGCAGTTCTTC.

This clonotype showed up just a few times. The J gene is TRBJ1-6, the V gene TRBV4-3; D is ambiguous. Per the germline V gene, CDR1 is LGHNA and CDR2 is YSLEER. Trimming cost V 0 bases and J 6 bases, with 12 bases left between them. The CDR3 has 16 amino acids. In DNA form, the CDR3 reads TGCGCCAGCAGCCAAGACGGACCTCCGGGTAATTCACCCCTCCACTTT. It is translated as CASSQDGPPGNSPLHF.

V gene TRBV6-5 combines with J gene TRBJ2-7; maybe TRBD1 (5 bases). From germline, CDR1 is MNHEY and CDR2 SVGAGI. Deletions cut 7 bases from V and 3 bases from J, with 10 bases between. The CDR3 has 12 residues. Here the CDR3 DNA reads TGTGCCAGCATGGACACCAACTACGAGCAGTACTTC. Translation: CASMDTNYEQYF.

This clonotype occurred a few times. This chain links TRBV10-3 with TRBJ2-1; 8 bases align to TRBD2. V shed 10 bases, J shed 6 bases, and the junction held 11 bases outside the gene matches. CDR3 length: 14 residues. Germline CDR1 ENHRY, CDR2 SYGVKD. The CDR3 here is CASTRWTSSNEQFF. In DNA form, the CDR3 reads TGTGCCAGCACCCGATGGACTAGCTCCAATGAGCAGTTCTTC.

This clonotype was seen repeatedly, ten times or more. This rearrangement joins TRBV20-1 to TRBJ1-2; 7 nucleotides align to TRBD1. Germline CDR1 DFQATT, CDR2 SNEGSKA (reference sequence). The trim removed 5 bases at V and 7 bases at J, leaving 13 bases unmatched. This CDR3 contains 14 residues. CDR3 sequence (DNA): TGCAGTGCTCGGCCCGGGGGGACAGTAGCTGGCTACACCTTC. Its translation: CSARPGGTVAGYTF.

This clonotype appeared many times. The rearrangement uses TRBV12-3 or TRBV12-4 and TRBJ2-2; D is possibly TRBD2 (6 bases). V shed 6 bases and J shed 2 bases, with 7 bases lying between them. CDR3 length: 13 residues. The CDR3 sequence is CASRGLNTGELFF. CDR3 DNA sequence: TGTGCCAGCAGGGGACTTAACACCGGGGAGCTGTTTTTT.

This clonotype was seen a handful of times. The CDR3: CASRLAGEKPGQKISGNTIYF. CDR3 coding DNA: TGTGCAAGTCGCTTAGCAGGGGAGAAACCGGGACAGAAAATCTCTGGAAACACCATATATTTT. This sequence joins TRBV12-2 and TRBJ1-3; TRBD1 is taken as the D call from the table, unchecked against the DNA. TRBV12-2 is classified as a pseudogene. This CDR3 is built from 21 residues.

There are many counts of this clonotype. The chain recombines TRBV4-3 with TRBJ1-2; D gene unclear. CDR1 and CDR2 from the germline V gene are LGHNA and YSLEER. Trimming removed 3 bases at V and 4 bases at J, with 15 bases between. The CDR3 covers 15 residues. CDR3 nucleotide sequence: TGCGCCAGCAGCCAGGACCCCTCAGGACTCTATGGCTACACCTTC. It yields the protein CASSQDPSGLYGYTF.

This clonotype is a singleton in its sample. This sequence joins TRBV6-5 and TRBJ1-3; D unresolved. Trimming took 0 bases from V and 0 from J, leaving 9 bases between them. Germline values: CDR1 MNHEY, CDR2 SVGAGI. This CDR3 is built from 16 residues. This CDR3 reads CASSYSAPYSGNTIYF. In nucleotides, the CDR3 is TGTGCCAGCAGTTACTCAGCGCCCTACTCTGGAAACACCATATATTTT.

This clonotype was picked up many times. V and J are TRBV5-6 and TRBJ1-5, with D tentatively TRBD1 (6 bases). The V gene's germline CDR1 is SGHDT and CDR2 YYEEEE. Trimming left V 2 bases short and J 6 bases short, with 15 bases between. This CDR3 is 15 amino acids long. The CDR3 DNA sequence: TGTGCCAGCAGCTTCTCCGGGGGCGCGGGTCAGCCCCAGCATTTT. It encodes CASSFSGGAGQPQHF. Variable domain in full (rest from reference TRBV5-6 and TRBJ1-5): DAGVTQSPTHLIKTRGQQVTLRCSPKSGHDTVSWYQQALGQGPQFIFQYYEEEERQRGNFPDRFSGHQFPNYSSELNVNALLLGDSALYLCASSFSGGAGQPQHFGDGTRLSIL.

This clonotype has more than one count but fewer than ten. V is TRBV6-1 and J is TRBJ1-2, with a tentative D call TRBD1 (5 bases). The CDR3 is 14 amino acids. Trimming pared 5 bases from V and 3 bases from J, leaving 13 bases between. The germline V gene encodes CDR1 MNHNS and CDR2 SASEGT. CDR3 region: CASSPRGTHYGYTF. The CDR3 DNA reads as TGTGCCAGCAGTCCGCGGGGGACTCACTATGGCTACACCTTC.

This clonotype was picked up a small number of times. The chain links TRBV10-3 to TRBJ1-5; D uncertain. The germline CDR1 and CDR2 sequences are ENHRY and SYGVKD. CDR3 length: 13 amino acids. Trimming cost V 4 bases and J 5 bases, with 9 bases left between them. CDR3 nucleotide sequence: TGTGCCATCAGTGTAGACCGTGATCAGCCCCAGCATTTT. Protein product: CAISVDRDQPQHF.

V usage is TRBV11-2 and J usage is TRBJ1-1; D remains unclear. CDR1 is SGHAT, CDR2 FQNNGV, per germline. Between the trimmed V and J ends, which lost 2 bases and 3 bases, there was a span of 7 bases. This CDR3 has 13 amino acids. This CDR3 reads CASSLRMDTEAFF. The CDR3 region has the DNA TGTGCCAGCAGCTTACGGATGGACACTGAAGCTTTCTTT.

J is TRBJ2-2 and V is TRBV7-2; D unresolved. CDR1 is SGHTA and CDR2 is FQGNSA in the germline V gene. Trimming took 5 bases from V and 0 from J, leaving 13 bases between them. This CDR3 is 16 amino acids long. The CDR3 protein is CASSPLRRTNTGELFF. DNA for the CDR3: TGTGCCAGCAGCCCCTTGAGAAGAACGAACACCGGGGAGCTGTTTTTT.

This clonotype was seen a few times. The CDR3 here is CSAMTSGVTDTQYF. DNA of the CDR3: TGCAGTGCTATGACTAGCGGGGTAACAGATACGCAGTATTTT. The V gene is TRBV20-1, the J gene TRBJ2-3; TRBD2 agrees at 11 bases. V lost 4 bases, J lost 3 bases, and 3 bases stayed unmatched. Germline V gene data show CDR1 as DFQATT and CDR2 as SNEGSKA (reference sequence). The CDR3 totals 14 residues.

The chain uses TRBV6-5 and TRBJ2-5; weak D call: TRBD2 (5 bases). The length of the CDR3 is 14 residues. The V gene's germline CDR1 is MNHEY and CDR2 SVGAGI. With 0 bases removed from V and 5 bases from J, the gap between germline ends came to 10 bases. Written as DNA, the CDR3 is TGTGCCAGCAGTTACTCGAGGGCCGGGGAGACCCAGTACTTC. Amino acid sequence: CASSYSRAGETQYF.

The chain is built from TRBV28 and TRBJ2-7; 12 nucleotides line up with TRBD1. V shed 6 bases and J 4 bases; nucleotides not matched to a gene: 7. The germline V gene has CDR1 MDHEN and CDR2 SYDVKM. This CDR3 comprises 15 residues. CDR3 nucleotides: TGTGCCAGCAGCCACGCGGGACAGGGGGCTTACGAGCAGTACTTC. This sequence encodes CASSHAGQGAYEQYF.

The V call is TRBV20-1, the J call TRBJ1-5, with D tentatively TRBD1 (5 bases). The CDR3 consists of 16 residues. Per the germline V gene, CDR1 is DFQATT and CDR2 is SNEGSKA (reference sequence). V was trimmed by 3 bases and J by 5 bases, leaving 20 bases between them. The CDR3 DNA follows: TGCAGTGCTAGGACCGGTCTCGGGGCCTATGATCAGCCCCAGCATTTT. This encodes CSARTGLGAYDQPQHF.